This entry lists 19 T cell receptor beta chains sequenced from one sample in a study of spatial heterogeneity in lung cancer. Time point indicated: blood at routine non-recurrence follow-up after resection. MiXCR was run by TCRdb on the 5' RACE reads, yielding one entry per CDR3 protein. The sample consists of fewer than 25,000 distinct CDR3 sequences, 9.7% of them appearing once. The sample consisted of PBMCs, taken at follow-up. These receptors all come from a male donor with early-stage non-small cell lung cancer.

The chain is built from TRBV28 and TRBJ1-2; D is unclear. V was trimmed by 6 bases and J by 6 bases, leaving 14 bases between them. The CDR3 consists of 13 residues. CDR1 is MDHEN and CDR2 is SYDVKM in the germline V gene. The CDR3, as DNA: TGTGCCAGCAGGCGGGGAGGTCAGGATGGCTACACCTTC. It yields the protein CASRRGGQDGYTF.

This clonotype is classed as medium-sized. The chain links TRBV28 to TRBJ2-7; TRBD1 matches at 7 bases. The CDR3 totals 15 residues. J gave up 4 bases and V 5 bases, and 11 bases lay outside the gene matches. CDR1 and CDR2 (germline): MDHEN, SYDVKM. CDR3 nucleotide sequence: TGTGCCAGCAGTCCTGCCGGGACAGCGCCTTACGAGCAGTACTTC. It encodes CASSPAGTAPYEQYF.

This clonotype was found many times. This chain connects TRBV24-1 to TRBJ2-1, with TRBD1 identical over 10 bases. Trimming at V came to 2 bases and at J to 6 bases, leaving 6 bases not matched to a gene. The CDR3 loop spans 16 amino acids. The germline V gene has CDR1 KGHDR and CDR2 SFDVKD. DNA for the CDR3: TGTGCCACCAGTGATTGGGGACAGGGGTCAGGCAATGAGCAGTTCTTC. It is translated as CATSDWGQGSGNEQFF.

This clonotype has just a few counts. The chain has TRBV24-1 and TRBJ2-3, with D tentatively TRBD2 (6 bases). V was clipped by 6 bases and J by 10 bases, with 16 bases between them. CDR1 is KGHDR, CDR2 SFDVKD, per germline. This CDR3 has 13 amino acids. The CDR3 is CATSIAGSAAQYF. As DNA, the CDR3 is TGTGCCACCAGTATTGCGGGGTCCGCTGCGCAGTATTTT.

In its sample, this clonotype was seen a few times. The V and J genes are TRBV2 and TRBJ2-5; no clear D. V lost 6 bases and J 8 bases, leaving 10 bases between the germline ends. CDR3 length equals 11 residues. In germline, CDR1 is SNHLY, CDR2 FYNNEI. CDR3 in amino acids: CASSQSETQYF. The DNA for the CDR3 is TGTGCCAGCAGCCAGTCGGAAACCCAGTACTTC.

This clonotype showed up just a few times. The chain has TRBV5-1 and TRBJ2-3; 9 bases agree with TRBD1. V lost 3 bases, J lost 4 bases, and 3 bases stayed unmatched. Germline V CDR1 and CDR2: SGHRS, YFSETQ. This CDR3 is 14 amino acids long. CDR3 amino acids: CASSSGQGSDTQYF. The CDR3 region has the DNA TGCGCCAGCAGCTCCGGACAGGGGTCAGATACGCAGTATTTT.

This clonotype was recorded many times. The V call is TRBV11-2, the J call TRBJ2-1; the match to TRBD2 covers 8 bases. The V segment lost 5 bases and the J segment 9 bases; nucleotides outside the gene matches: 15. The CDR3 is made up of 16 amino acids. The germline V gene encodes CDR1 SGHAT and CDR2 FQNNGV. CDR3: CASSRAGGGPNREQFF. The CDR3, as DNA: TGTGCCAGCAGCCGCGCGGGGGGTGGACCTAACCGTGAGCAGTTCTTC.

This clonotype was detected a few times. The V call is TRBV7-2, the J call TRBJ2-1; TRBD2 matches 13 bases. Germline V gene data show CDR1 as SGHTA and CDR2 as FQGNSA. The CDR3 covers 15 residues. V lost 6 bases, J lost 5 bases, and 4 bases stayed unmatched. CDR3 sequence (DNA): TGTGCCAGCAGGGGACTAGCGGGGTCCCACAATGAGCAGTTCTTC. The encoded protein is CASRGLAGSHNEQFF.

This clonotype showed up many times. The CDR3 loop reads CASRSSTNEQYF. The CDR3, as DNA: TGTGCCAGCAGATCCTCGACCAACGAGCAGTACTTC. The V call is TRBV6-2 or TRBV6-3, the J call TRBJ2-7; D unclear. CDR3 length: 12 amino acids. The V end was cut by 6 bases, the J end by 5 bases, with 11 bases between. Germline V gene lookup returns CDR1 MNHEY and CDR2 SVGEGT.

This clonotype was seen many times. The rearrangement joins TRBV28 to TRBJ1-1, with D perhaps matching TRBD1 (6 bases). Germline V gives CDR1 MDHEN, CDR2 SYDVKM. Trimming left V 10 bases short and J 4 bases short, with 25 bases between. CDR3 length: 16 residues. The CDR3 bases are TGTGCCATCTGGGATGGGGCTACAGGGTTGAGCACTGAAGCTTTCTTT. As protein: CAIWDGATGLSTEAFF.

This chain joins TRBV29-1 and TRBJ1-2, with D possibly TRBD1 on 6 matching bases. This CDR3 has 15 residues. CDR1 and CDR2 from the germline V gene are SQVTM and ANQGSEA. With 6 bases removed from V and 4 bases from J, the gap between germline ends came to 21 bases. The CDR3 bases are TGCAGCGTCGGTATAGGGGGGCGACTCGGCTATGGCTACACCTTC. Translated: CSVGIGGRLGYGYTF.

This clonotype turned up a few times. As DNA, the CDR3 is TGTGCCAGCAGCTTAGCTGGGGTCGACTATGGCTACACCTTC. Amino acid sequence: CASSLAGVDYGYTF. This rearrangement joins TRBV7-2 to TRBJ1-2; D call uncertain. The CDR3 is made up of 14 amino acids. Trimming left V 0 bases short and J 3 bases short, with 8 bases between. The germline V gene encodes CDR1 SGHTA and CDR2 FQGNSA.

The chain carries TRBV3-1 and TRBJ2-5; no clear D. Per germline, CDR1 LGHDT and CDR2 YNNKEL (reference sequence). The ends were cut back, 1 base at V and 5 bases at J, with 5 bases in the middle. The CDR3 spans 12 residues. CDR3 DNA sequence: TGTGCCAGCAGCCAAGTCCGGGAGACCCAGTACTTC. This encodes CASSQVRETQYF.

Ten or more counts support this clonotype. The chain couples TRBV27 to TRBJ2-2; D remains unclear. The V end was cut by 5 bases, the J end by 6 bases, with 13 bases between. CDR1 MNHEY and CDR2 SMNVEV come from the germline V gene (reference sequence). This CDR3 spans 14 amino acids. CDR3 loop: CASSPRALPGELFF. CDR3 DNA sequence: TGTGCCAGCAGTCCCCGGGCGCTACCCGGGGAGCTGTTTTTT.

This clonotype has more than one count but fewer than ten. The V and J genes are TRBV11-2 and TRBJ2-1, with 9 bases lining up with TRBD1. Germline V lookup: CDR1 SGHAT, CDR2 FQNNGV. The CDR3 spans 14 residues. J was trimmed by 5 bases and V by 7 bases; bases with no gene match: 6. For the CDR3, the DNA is TGTGCCAGCACCGGGACAGGGTCAAACAATGAGCAGTTCTTC. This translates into CASTGTGSNNEQFF.

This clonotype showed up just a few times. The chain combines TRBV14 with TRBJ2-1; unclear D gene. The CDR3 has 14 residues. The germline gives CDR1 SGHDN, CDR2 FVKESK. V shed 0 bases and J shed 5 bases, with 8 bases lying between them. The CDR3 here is CASSQDRANNEQFF. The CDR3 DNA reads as TGTGCCAGCAGCCAAGATAGGGCCAACAATGAGCAGTTCTTC.

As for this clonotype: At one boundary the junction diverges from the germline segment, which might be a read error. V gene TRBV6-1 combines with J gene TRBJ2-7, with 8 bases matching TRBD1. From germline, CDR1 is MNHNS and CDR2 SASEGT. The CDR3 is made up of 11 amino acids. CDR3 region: CASRLDRASSF. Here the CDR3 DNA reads TGTGCCAGCAGACTGGACAGGGCGTCTTCATTC.

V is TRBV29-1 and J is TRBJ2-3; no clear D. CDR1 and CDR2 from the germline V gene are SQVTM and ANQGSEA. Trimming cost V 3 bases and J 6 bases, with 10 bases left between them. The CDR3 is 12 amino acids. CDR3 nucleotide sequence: TGCAGCGTTGAGGCCAATCGGGATACGCAGTATTTT. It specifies CSVEANRDTQYF.

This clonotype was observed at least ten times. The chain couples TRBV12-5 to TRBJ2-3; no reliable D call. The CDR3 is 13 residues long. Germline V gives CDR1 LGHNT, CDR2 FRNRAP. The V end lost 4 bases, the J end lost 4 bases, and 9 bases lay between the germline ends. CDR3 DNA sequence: TGTGCTAGTGGTTCCTCGGGTGCAGATACGCAGTATTTT. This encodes CASGSSGADTQYF.